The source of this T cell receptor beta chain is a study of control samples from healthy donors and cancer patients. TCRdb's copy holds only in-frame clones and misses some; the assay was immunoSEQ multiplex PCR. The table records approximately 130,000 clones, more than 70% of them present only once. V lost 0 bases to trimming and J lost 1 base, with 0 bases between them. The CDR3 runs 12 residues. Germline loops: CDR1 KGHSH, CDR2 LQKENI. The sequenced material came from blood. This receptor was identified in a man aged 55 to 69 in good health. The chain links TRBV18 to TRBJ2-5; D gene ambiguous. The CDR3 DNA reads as TGTGCCAGCTCACCACCCCAAGAGACCCAGTACTTC. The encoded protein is CASSPPQETQYF.